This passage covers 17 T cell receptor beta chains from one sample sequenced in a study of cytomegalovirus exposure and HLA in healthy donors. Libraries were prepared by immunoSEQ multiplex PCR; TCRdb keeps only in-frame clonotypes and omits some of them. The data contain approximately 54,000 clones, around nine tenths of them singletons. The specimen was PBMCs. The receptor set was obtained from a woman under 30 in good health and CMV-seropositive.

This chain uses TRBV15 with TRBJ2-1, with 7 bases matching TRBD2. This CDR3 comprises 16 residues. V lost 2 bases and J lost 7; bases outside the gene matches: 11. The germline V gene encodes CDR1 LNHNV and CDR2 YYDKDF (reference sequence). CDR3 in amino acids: CATSRQRGDAGNEQFF. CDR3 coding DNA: TGTGCCACCAGCAGACAACGGGGGGACGCGGGGAATGAGCAGTTCTTC. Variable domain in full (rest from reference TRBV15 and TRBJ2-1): DAMVIQNPRYQVTQFGKPVTLSCSQTLNHNVMYWYQQKSSQAPKLLFHYYDKDFNNEADTPDNFQSRRPNTSFCFLDIRSPGLGDTAMYLCATSRQRGDAGNEQFFGPGTRLTVL.

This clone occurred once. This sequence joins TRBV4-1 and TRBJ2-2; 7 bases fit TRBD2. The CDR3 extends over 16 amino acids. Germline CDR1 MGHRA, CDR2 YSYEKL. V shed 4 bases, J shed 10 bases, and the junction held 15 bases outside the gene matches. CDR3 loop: CASSLRGSSQREELFF. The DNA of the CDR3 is TGCGCCAGCAGCCTAAGAGGTAGTTCGCAGCGGGAGGAGCTGTTTTTT.

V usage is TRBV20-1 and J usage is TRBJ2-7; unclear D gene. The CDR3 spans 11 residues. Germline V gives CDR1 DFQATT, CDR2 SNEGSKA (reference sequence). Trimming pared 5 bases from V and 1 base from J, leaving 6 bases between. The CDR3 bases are TGCAGTGCTGACACGTCCTACGAGCAGTACTTC. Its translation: CSADTSYEQYF.

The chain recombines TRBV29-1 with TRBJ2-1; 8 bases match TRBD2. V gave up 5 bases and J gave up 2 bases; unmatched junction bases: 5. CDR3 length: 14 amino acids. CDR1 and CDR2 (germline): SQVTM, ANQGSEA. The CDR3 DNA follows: TGCAGCGTTCCAGTCGGGGGGGCCTACAATGAGCAGTTCTTC. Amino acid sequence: CSVPVGGAYNEQFF.

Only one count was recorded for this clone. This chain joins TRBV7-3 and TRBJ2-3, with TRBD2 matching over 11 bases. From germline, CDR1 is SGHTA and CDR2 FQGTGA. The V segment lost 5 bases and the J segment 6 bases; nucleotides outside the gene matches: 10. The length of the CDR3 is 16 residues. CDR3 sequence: CASSPTGTSGSDTQYF. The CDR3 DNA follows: TGTGCCAGCAGCCCAACCGGGACTAGCGGTTCGGATACGCAGTATTTT.

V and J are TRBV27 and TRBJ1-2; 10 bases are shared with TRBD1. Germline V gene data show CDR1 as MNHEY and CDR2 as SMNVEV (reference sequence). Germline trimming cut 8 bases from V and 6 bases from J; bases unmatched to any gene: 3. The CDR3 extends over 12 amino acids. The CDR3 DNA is TGTGCCAGCTCGGACAGGGGGAATGGCTACACCTTC. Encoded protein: CASSDRGNGYTF.

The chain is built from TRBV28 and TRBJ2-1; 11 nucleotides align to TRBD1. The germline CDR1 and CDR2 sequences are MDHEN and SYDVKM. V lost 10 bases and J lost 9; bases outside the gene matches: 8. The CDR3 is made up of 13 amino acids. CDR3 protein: CAIQTGTGGEQFF. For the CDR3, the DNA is TGTGCCATCCAAACCGGGACAGGGGGTGAGCAGTTCTTC.

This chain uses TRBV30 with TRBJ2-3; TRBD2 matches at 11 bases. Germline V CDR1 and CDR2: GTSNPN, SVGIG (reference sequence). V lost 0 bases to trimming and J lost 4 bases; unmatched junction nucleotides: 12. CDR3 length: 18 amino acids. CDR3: CAWSVELAGAWHADTQYF. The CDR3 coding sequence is TGTGCCTGGAGTGTAGAACTAGCGGGGGCCTGGCACGCAGATACGCAGTATTTT. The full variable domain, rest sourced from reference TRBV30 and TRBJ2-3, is SQTIHQWPATLVQPVGSPLSLECTVEGTSNPNLYWYRQAAGRGLQLLFYSVGIGQISSEVPQNLSASRPQDRQFILSSKKLLLSDSGFYLCAWSVELAGAWHADTQYFGPGTRLTVL.

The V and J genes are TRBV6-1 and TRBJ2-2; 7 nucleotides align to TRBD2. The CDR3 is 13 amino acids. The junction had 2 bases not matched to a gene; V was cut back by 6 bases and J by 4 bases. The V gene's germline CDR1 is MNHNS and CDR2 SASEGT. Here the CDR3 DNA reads TGTGCCAGCAGCTCTAGCGGCACCGGGGAGCTGTTTTTT. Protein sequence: CASSSSGTGELFF.

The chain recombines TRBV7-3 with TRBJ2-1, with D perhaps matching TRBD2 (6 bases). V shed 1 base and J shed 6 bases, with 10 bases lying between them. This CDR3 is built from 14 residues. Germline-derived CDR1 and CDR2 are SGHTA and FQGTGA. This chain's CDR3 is CASSLSRDFNEQFF. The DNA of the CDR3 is TGTGCCAGCAGCTTAAGCCGGGACTTCAATGAGCAGTTCTTC.

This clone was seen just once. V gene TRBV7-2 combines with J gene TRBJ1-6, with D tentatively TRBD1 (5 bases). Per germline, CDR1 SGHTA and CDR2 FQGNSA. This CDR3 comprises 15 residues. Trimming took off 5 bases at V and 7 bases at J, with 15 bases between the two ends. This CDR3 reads CASSPSGQTNSPLHF. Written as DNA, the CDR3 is TGTGCCAGCAGCCCTAGTGGACAAACAAATTCACCCCTCCACTTT.

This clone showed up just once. The CDR3, as DNA: TGTGCCAGCAACGCTAGCGGGGGGGCCGTCCCCTACAATGAGCAGTTCTTC. It specifies CASNASGGAVPYNEQFF. The gene calls are TRBV6-4 and TRBJ2-1; 12 positions match TRBD2. The V segment lost 7 bases and the J segment 2 bases; nucleotides outside the gene matches: 9. Germline loops: CDR1 MRHNA, CDR2 SNTAGT. The length of the CDR3 is 17 residues.

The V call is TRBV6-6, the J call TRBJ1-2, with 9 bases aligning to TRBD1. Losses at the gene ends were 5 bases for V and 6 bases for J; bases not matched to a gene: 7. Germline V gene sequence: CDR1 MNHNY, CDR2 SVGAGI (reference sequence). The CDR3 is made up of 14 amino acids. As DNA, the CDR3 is TGTGCCAGCAGTACCGGACAGGGGCGCGATGGCTACACCTTC. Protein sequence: CASSTGQGRDGYTF.

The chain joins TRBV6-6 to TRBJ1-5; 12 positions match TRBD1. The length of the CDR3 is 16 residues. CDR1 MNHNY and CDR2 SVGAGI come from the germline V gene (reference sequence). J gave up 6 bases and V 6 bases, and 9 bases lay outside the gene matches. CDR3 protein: CASRSLGQGASQPQHF. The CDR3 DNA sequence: TGTGCCAGCAGATCCCTGGGACAGGGGGCTTCTCAGCCCCAGCATTTT.

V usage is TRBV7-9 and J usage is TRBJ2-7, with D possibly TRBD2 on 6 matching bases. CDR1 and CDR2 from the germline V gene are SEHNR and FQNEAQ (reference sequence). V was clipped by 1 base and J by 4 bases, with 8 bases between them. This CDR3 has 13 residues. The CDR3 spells CASSLGTKYEQYF. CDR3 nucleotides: TGTGCCAGCAGCTTAGGGACTAAGTACGAGCAGTACTTC.

CDR3 nucleotides: TGTGCCAGTAGTGGGGACAGGGGAAGTGGGGCCAACGTCCTGACTTTC. Its protein is CASSGDRGSGANVLTF. The V gene is TRBV19, the J gene TRBJ2-6; 10 bases are shared with TRBD1. The CDR3 is 16 residues long. Germline-derived CDR1 and CDR2 are LNHDA and SQIVND (reference sequence). The V and J ends lost 5 bases and 3 bases, in that order; junction bases with no gene match: 4. The variable domain in full, with the rest retrieved from reference TRBV19 and TRBJ2-6, is DGGITQSPKYLFRKEGQNVTLSCEQNLNHDAMYWYRQDPGQGLRLIYYSQIVNDFQKGDIAEGYSVSREKKESFPLTVTSAQKNPTAFYLCASSGDRGSGANVLTFGAGSRLTVL.

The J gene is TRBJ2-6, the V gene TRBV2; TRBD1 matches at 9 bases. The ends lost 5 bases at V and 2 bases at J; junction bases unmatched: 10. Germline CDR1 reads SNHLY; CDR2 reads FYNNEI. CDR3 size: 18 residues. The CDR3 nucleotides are TGTGCCAGCAGTAGGGGACAGGGTCTTGCCACTGGGGCCAACGTCCTGACTTTC. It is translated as CASSRGQGLATGANVLTF.